Following are 31 T cell receptor beta chains from one sample sequenced in a study of PD-1 blockade in classical Hodgkin lymphoma. Clones were read by immunoSEQ multiplex PCR, and TCRdb kept only the in-frame ones, dropping some. Of some 150,000 clones in the sample, about 81% are singletons; the top ten hold roughly a tenth. There was relapse after autologous stem cell transplantation in every patient, and there was variation in brentuximab vedotin exposure. This specimen consisted of peripheral blood mononuclear cells (PBMCs), obtained before the second cycle of nivolumab. The receptor source for this set is a human donor with classical Hodgkin lymphoma.

The V and J genes are TRBV4-2 and TRBJ1-4, with 12 bases identical to TRBD1. Per germline, CDR1 LGHNA and CDR2 YNFKEQ. This CDR3 region has 16 residues. The ends lost 4 bases at V and 5 bases at J; junction bases unmatched: 5. The CDR3 DNA sequence: TGTGCCAGCAGCCCCGGGACAGGGGGCCCAAATGAAAAACTGTTTTTT. It specifies CASSPGTGGPNEKLFF.

CDR3 coding DNA: TGTGCCAGCAGTAGGGGGACCAATCAGCCCCAGCATTTT. It translates to CASSRGTNQPQHF. This sequence joins TRBV6-5 and TRBJ1-5; perhaps TRBD1 as D (6 bases). The CDR3 runs to 13 residues. Germline loops: CDR1 MNHEY, CDR2 SVGAGI. With 5 bases removed from V and 3 bases from J, the gap between germline ends came to 8 bases.

The chain has TRBV5-4 and TRBJ2-7; D is possibly TRBD2 (5 bases). V was pared by 3 bases and J by 0 bases, with 13 bases between. Germline lookup yields CDR1 SGHNT and CDR2 YYREEE (reference sequence). The CDR3 is 15 amino acids. The CDR3 region has the DNA TGTGCCAGCAGCTCCCGGACGGGAACCTCCTACGAGCAGTACTTC. Translated: CASSSRTGTSYEQYF.

For the CDR3, the DNA is TGTGCCAGTAGCCTCGGACGGACTTTTGGCTACACCTTC. It yields the protein CASSLGRTFGYTF. The chain joins TRBV19 to TRBJ1-2; no definite D call. V lost 6 bases and J lost 7, with 15 bases in between. The CDR3 runs to 13 residues. CDR1 is LNHDA and CDR2 is SQIVND in the germline V gene (reference sequence).

The chain couples TRBV18 to TRBJ2-2; 8 bases align to TRBD2. The V gene's germline CDR1 is KGHSH and CDR2 LQKENI. CDR3 length equals 16 residues. Trimming at V came to 4 bases and at J to 3 bases, leaving 7 bases not matched to a gene. CDR3 coding DNA: TGTGCCAGCTCACTTCGGACTAGCTCAGACACCGGGGAGCTGTTTTTT. Its protein is CASSLRTSSDTGELFF.

The rearrangement joins TRBV7-8 to TRBJ2-7, with a weak D call TRBD1 (6 bases). Trimming stripped 5 bases from V and 3 bases from J, with 11 bases between. Looked up from germline, CDR1 is SGHVS and CDR2 is FQNEAQ. CDR3 length: 13 residues. CDR3 region: CASSGDMLYEQYF. As DNA, the CDR3 is TGTGCCAGCAGCGGGGACATGCTCTACGAGCAGTACTTC.

The J gene is TRBJ2-7, the V gene TRBV19; either TRBD1 or TRBD2 may supply D (5 bases each). This CDR3 has 14 residues. Germline assignment: CDR1 LNHDA and CDR2 SQIVND (reference sequence). V was pared by 1 base and J by 5 bases, with 12 bases between. In DNA form, the CDR3 reads TGTGCCAGTAGTATAGCGGGGCAGGGCCACGAGCAGTACTTC. This gives the protein CASSIAGQGHEQYF.

This chain connects TRBV10-3 to TRBJ2-5; D unresolved. The germline gives CDR1 ENHRY, CDR2 SYGVKD. CDR3 length: 13 residues. Trimming stripped 8 bases from V and 2 bases from J, with 12 bases between. CDR3 residues: CAISPTEQETQYF. CDR3 in DNA: TGTGCCATCTCCCCGACGGAACAAGAGACCCAGTACTTC.

This rearrangement joins TRBV18 to TRBJ2-2; D is unclear. CDR1 and CDR2 from the germline V gene are KGHSH and LQKENI. The CDR3 consists of 16 residues. V lost 3 bases to trimming and J lost 0 bases, with 11 bases between them. The CDR3 DNA sequence: TGTGCCAGCTCACCCTTGGAGATACCGAACACCGGGGAGCTGTTTTTT. The encoded protein is CASSPLEIPNTGELFF.

V is TRBV28 and J is TRBJ2-5; D remains unclear. Germline lookup yields CDR1 MDHEN and CDR2 SYDVKM. The CDR3 sequence is 13 residues long. The V end was cut by 3 bases, the J end by 5 bases, with 10 bases between. The CDR3 coding sequence is TGTGCCAGCAGTTTCTCACATGGGGAGACCCAGTACTTC. Protein: CASSFSHGETQYF.

V usage is TRBV18 and J usage is TRBJ1-1; the match to TRBD1 covers 7 bases. Germline values: CDR1 KGHSH, CDR2 LQKENI. The CDR3 spans 14 residues. With V trimmed by 4 bases and J by 4 bases, 6 bases remained unmatched. CDR3 DNA: TGTGCCAGCTCACTCGAACAGGGGCTCACTGAAGCTTTCTTT. This gives the protein CASSLEQGLTEAFF.

This sequence joins TRBV4-2 and TRBJ1-3; D not resolved. The CDR3 runs 18 residues. Between the trimmed V and J ends, which lost 1 base and 4 bases, there was a span of 20 bases. Germline V gene lookup returns CDR1 LGHNA and CDR2 YNFKEQ. The CDR3 is CASSQVAFWANTGNTIYF. The DNA of the CDR3 is TGTGCCAGCAGCCAAGTCGCTTTCTGGGCTAACACGGGAAACACCATATATTTT.

This rearrangement joins TRBV5-1 to TRBJ1-3; D is ambiguous. The CDR3 has 14 residues. Germline V lookup: CDR1 SGHRS, CDR2 YFSETQ. Trimming removed 2 bases at V and 2 bases at J, with 8 bases between. The CDR3 nucleotides are TGCGCCAGCAGCTTCGAATTAGCTGGAAACACCATATATTTT. It yields the protein CASSFELAGNTIYF.

This clone was seen repeatedly, ten times or more. V usage is TRBV4-1 and J usage is TRBJ1-5; TRBD1 might be the D (6 bases). V was pared by 0 bases and J by 7 bases, with 13 bases between. The CDR3 consists of 15 residues. From germline, CDR1 is MGHRA and CDR2 YSYEKL. The CDR3 protein is CASSQEKGGRQPQHF. In DNA, the CDR3 is TGCGCCAGCAGCCAAGAGAAGGGGGGCAGGCAGCCCCAGCATTTT.

The rearrangement uses TRBV18 and TRBJ2-2; 9 bases are shared with TRBD1. Trimming cost V 1 base and J 7 bases; bases outside gene matches: 7. The CDR3 contains 16 residues. Germline CDR1 reads KGHSH; CDR2 reads LQKENI. The CDR3 region is CASSPLVQGAFGELFF. For the CDR3, the DNA is TGTGCCAGCTCACCACTCGTACAGGGGGCTTTCGGGGAGCTGTTTTTT.

The genes are TRBV18 and TRBJ1-3; no clear D. This CDR3 has 18 amino acids. Trimming took off 0 bases at V and 4 bases at J, with 19 bases between the two ends. CDR1 and CDR2 (germline): KGHSH, LQKENI. The CDR3 bases are TGTGCCAGCTCACCACCGGGGTCAGGTGTCGTGAGAGGAAACACCATATATTTT. It specifies CASSPPGSGVVRGNTIYF.

The V gene is TRBV10-3, the J gene TRBJ1-5; D is unresolved. There are 13 residues in the CDR3. From germline, CDR1 is ENHRY and CDR2 SYGVKD. Trimming left V 0 bases short and J 8 bases short, with 8 bases between. CDR3 in DNA: TGTGCCATCAGTGAGTCAGGGCAGGAGCCCCAGCATTTT. This translates into CAISESGQEPQHF.

The chain combines TRBV6-6 with TRBJ1-2; TRBD1 aligns across 10 bases. The CDR3 sequence is 15 residues long. CDR1 MNHNY and CDR2 SVGAGI come from the germline V gene (reference sequence). V was pared by 10 bases and J by 6 bases, with 14 bases of the junction left unmatched. The CDR3 DNA sequence: TGTGCCACCCCAGCCGGACAGGGGGTCAGAAATGGCTACACCTTC. Protein sequence: CATPAGQGVRNGYTF.

This chain joins TRBV9 and TRBJ2-2, with D uncertain. V was cut by 4 bases and J by 1 base, with 11 bases left in between. Germline loops: CDR1 SGDLS, CDR2 YYNGEE. The CDR3 extends over 15 amino acids. The CDR3 reads CASSSWFQNTGELFF. The CDR3 DNA sequence: TGTGCCAGCAGCAGTTGGTTCCAGAACACCGGGGAGCTGTTTTTT.

CDR3 loop: CASSLTGSLNEKLFF. The CDR3 DNA reads as TGTGCCAGCAGCCTAACAGGGAGTCTTAATGAAAAACTGTTTTTT. The chain carries TRBV6-5 and TRBJ1-4, with D possibly TRBD1 on 6 matching bases. The CDR3 loop spans 15 amino acids. Germline V gives CDR1 MNHEY, CDR2 SVGAGI. V was cut by 6 bases and J by 4 bases, with 15 bases left in between.

This clone was recorded once. The chain links TRBV11-2 to TRBJ2-3; TRBD2 matches at 7 bases. The CDR3 has 16 amino acids. The V gene's germline CDR1 is SGHAT and CDR2 FQNNGV. The V and J ends lost 0 bases and 0 bases, in that order; junction bases with no gene match: 3. CDR3 coding DNA: TGTGCCAGCAGCTTAGATCGAGCGGGGAGCACAGATACGCAGTATTTT. This translates into CASSLDRAGSTDTQYF.

This clone was detected once. This rearrangement joins TRBV2 to TRBJ1-2; TRBD1 agrees at 12 bases. The V gene's germline CDR1 is SNHLY and CDR2 FYNNEI. The CDR3 is made up of 13 amino acids. V gave up 8 bases and J gave up 8 bases; unmatched junction bases: 6. The CDR3 sequence: CASLGTGGSGYTF. DNA for the CDR3: TGTGCCAGCCTAGGGACAGGGGGCAGCGGCTACACCTTC.

The chain is built from TRBV19 and TRBJ1-2, with a tentative D call TRBD1 (5 bases). The CDR3 is made up of 18 amino acids. Germline V lookup: CDR1 LNHDA, CDR2 SQIVND (reference sequence). V was pared by 6 bases and J by 4 bases, with 27 bases between. In DNA form, the CDR3 reads TGTGCCAGTAGAGGGGAAACACCGGGAGATGGAACCCTCTATGGCTACACCTTC. This sequence encodes CASRGETPGDGTLYGYTF.

The V gene is TRBV11-3, the J gene TRBJ2-2; D is perhaps TRBD2 (6 bases). V shed 2 bases and J shed 3 bases, with 10 bases lying between them. Germline V gene lookup returns CDR1 SGHNT and CDR2 YENEEA. The length of the CDR3 is 15 residues. CDR3 nucleotide sequence: TGTGCCAGCAGCTTATCCGGCGGGGACACCGGGGAGCTGTTTTTT. It translates to CASSLSGGDTGELFF.

The chain is built from TRBV27 and TRBJ2-7; 7 bases align to TRBD1. Germline CDR1 and CDR2: MNHEY and SMNVEV (reference sequence). The ends lost 0 bases at V and 4 bases at J; junction bases unmatched: 6. The length of the CDR3 is 15 residues. This CDR3 reads CASSLSTGQTYEQYF. In DNA, the CDR3 is TGTGCCAGCAGTTTATCGACGGGACAGACTTACGAGCAGTACTTC.

This chain connects TRBV7-2 to TRBJ1-1, with TRBD1 identical over 7 bases. CDR1 and CDR2 (germline): SGHTA, FQGNSA. This CDR3 comprises 14 residues. The trim removed 5 bases at V and 3 bases at J, leaving 6 bases unmatched. Here the CDR3 reads CASSTKTGDTEAFF. CDR3 sequence (DNA): TGTGCCAGCAGCACGAAAACAGGGGACACTGAAGCTTTCTTT. Drawing the rest from reference TRBV7-2 and TRBJ1-1, the complete variable domain is GAGVSQSPSNKVTEKGKDVELRCDPISGHTALYWYRQSLGQGLEFLIYFQGNSAPDKSGLPSDRFSAERTGGSVSTLTIQRTQQEDSAVYLCASSTKTGDTEAFFGQGTRLTVV.

V usage is TRBV7-2 and J usage is TRBJ1-5; unclear D gene. The germline V and J ends were trimmed by 2 bases and 3 bases, with 2 bases remaining between them. CDR1 and CDR2 (germline): SGHTA, FQGNSA. The length of the CDR3 is 12 residues. The CDR3 DNA is TGTGCCAGCAGCTTACCCAATCAGCCCCAGCATTTT. Residues: CASSLPNQPQHF.

The V gene is TRBV5-5, the J gene TRBJ2-7; tentatively, D is TRBD1 (6 bases). The CDR3 has 15 amino acids. V dropped 4 bases and J dropped 3 bases, with 17 bases sitting between them. CDR1 is SGHKS and CDR2 is YYEKEE in the germline V gene (reference sequence). This CDR3 is CASSPRVGASYEQYF. The CDR3 DNA reads as TGTGCCAGCAGCCCCCGGGTGGGGGCGAGCTACGAGCAGTACTTC.

CDR3 nucleotide sequence: TGTGCCAGCACCGGGACTAGCGGGAGGGCGAATACGCAGTATTTT. Translating it yields CASTGTSGRANTQYF. The chain couples TRBV6-6 to TRBJ2-3, with TRBD2 matching 16 bases. The germline V gene encodes CDR1 MNHNY and CDR2 SVGAGI (reference sequence). The CDR3 covers 15 residues. V gave up 7 bases and J gave up 7 bases; unmatched junction bases: 5.

The chain carries TRBV5-1 and TRBJ2-3; the match to TRBD2 covers 9 bases. This CDR3 spans 14 amino acids. CDR1 and CDR2 (germline): SGHRS, YFSETQ. V gave up 3 bases and J gave up 4 bases; unmatched junction bases: 3. Here the CDR3 DNA reads TGCGCCAGCAGCTCGGGACTAGCAGCAGATACGCAGTATTTT. It translates to CASSSGLAADTQYF.

This chain links TRBV7-2 with TRBJ2-1, with D possibly TRBD1 on 5 matching bases. The germline CDR1 and CDR2 sequences are SGHTA and FQGNSA. V gave up 1 base and J gave up 5 bases, with 12 bases separating them. The CDR3 is 15 amino acids. The CDR3 here is CASSLVRGRDNEQFF. CDR3 DNA: TGTGCCAGCAGCTTAGTAAGGGGTAGGGACAATGAGCAGTTCTTC.